What follows are 28 T cell receptor beta chains derived from one specimen sequenced in a study of tumor-infiltrating lymphocytes in oesophageal squamous cell carcinoma. A single record per CDR3 protein comes from TCRdb applying MiXCR to the PCR reads. This table has about 11,000 distinct CDR3 sequences, around 58% appearing once. Sequences were obtained from esophageal tumor tissue. The receptors stem from a male donor with esophageal squamous cell carcinoma.

By sample fraction, this clonotype is medium-sized (0.01 to 0.1%). V and J are TRBV11-2 and TRBJ1-1, with TRBD1 as a possible D gene (5 bases). The V end lost 5 bases, the J end lost 1 base, and 11 bases lay between the germline ends. The CDR3 loop spans 14 amino acids. The V gene's germline CDR1 is SGHAT and CDR2 FQNNGV. Here the CDR3 DNA reads TGTGCCAGCAGCCCTCGGGGGGGGAACACTGAAGCTTTCTTT. As protein: CASSPRGGNTEAFF. Together with reference TRBV11-2 and TRBJ1-1, the CDR3 gives the full variable domain: EAGVAQSPRYKIIEKRQSVAFWCNPISGHATLYWYQQILGQGPKLLIQFQNNGVVDDSQLPKDRFSAERLKGVDSTLKIQPAKLEDSAVYLCASSPRGGNTEAFFGQGTRLTVV.

V and J are TRBV7-2 and TRBJ2-3, with 8 nucleotides matching TRBD1. The assigned J gene may be wrong: the sequence end matches TRBJ1-1 better. The CDR3 covers 14 residues. Germline CDR1 is SGHTA and CDR2 is FQGNSA. This CDR3 reads CASSQDRGVREAFF. CDR3 coding DNA: TGTGCCAGCAGCCAAGACAGGGGCGTTCGTGAAGCTTTCTTT.

Within the sample, this clonotype is medium-sized. The chain is built from TRBV7-3 and TRBJ1-3; TRBD1 is a possible D gene (6 bases). Deletions cut 6 bases from V and 2 bases from J, with 8 bases between. The CDR3 has 13 amino acids. CDR1 and CDR2 (germline): SGHTA, FQGTGA. The CDR3 nucleotides are TGTGCCAGCAGTCAGGGGCCTGGAAACACCATATATTTT. Protein product: CASSQGPGNTIYF.

This sequence joins TRBV7-6 and TRBJ2-2; possible D gene TRBD2, 7 bases. The CDR3 runs to 14 residues. In germline, CDR1 is SGHVS, CDR2 FNYEAQ. The ends were cut back, 8 bases at V and 6 bases at J, with 16 bases in the middle. The chain's CDR3 is CASPAGGRAGELFF. The CDR3, as DNA: TGTGCCAGCCCTGCCGGGGGGCGAGCCGGGGAGCTGTTTTTT.

The rearrangement uses TRBV7-3 and TRBJ2-3, with 10 bases lining up with TRBD2. Germline CDR1 is SGHTA and CDR2 is FQGTGA. The CDR3 extends over 16 amino acids. V was clipped by 3 bases and J by 4 bases; unmatched bases: 7. DNA for the CDR3: TGTGCCAGCAGCTTTAGTAGGCTAGCGGGAGCAGATACGCAGTATTTT. Its protein product is CASSFSRLAGADTQYF.

This clonotype was recorded a few times. The rearrangement joins TRBV7-8 to TRBJ2-3; D assignment may be TRBD1 or TRBD2 (6 bases each). This CDR3 has 16 residues. The germline V gene has CDR1 SGHVS and CDR2 FQNEAQ. V lost 3 bases and J lost 1, with 14 bases in between. The CDR3 nucleotides read TGTGCCAGCAGCTTCCTTGGAGGGGGTGGCACAGATACGCAGTATTTT. Its translation is CASSFLGGGGTDTQYF.

This sequence joins TRBV6-1 and TRBJ2-5; D remains ambiguous. Germline assignment: CDR1 MNHNS and CDR2 SASEGT. The CDR3 is 12 residues long. The ends were cut back, 6 bases at V and 7 bases at J, with 12 bases in the middle. Here the CDR3 DNA reads TGTGCCAGCAGCGATGGTCCCCGGACCCAGTACTTC. This codes for CASSDGPRTQYF.

This clonotype has ten or more counts. This chain connects TRBV7-9 to TRBJ2-5; no clear D. Deletions cut 4 bases from V and 2 bases from J, with 14 bases between. Per the germline V gene, CDR1 is SEHNR and CDR2 is FQNEAQ (reference sequence). There are 15 residues in the CDR3. CDR3: CASSSGPSQQETQYF. CDR3 sequence (DNA): TGTGCCAGCAGCTCTGGACCCTCCCAGCAAGAGACCCAGTACTTC.

The chain employs TRBV7-8 and TRBJ2-1, with a weak D call TRBD1 (5 bases). The J call may not be correct, given that the DNA end is closer to TRBJ1-2. CDR1 is SGHVS and CDR2 is FQNEAQ in the germline V gene. The CDR3 loop spans 15 amino acids. The CDR3 reads CASSLVDKIRGGYTF. DNA of the CDR3: TGTGCCAGCAGCTTAGTAGACAAGATAAGGGGTGGCTACACCTTC.

This clonotype was observed a handful of times. Here the CDR3 DNA reads TGTGCCAGCAGCTTTAGGGGGTTGCGCGGGGGGTCCTACAATGAGCAGTTCTTC. Protein sequence: CASSFRGLRGGSYNEQFF. V and J are TRBV11-1 and TRBJ2-1; 8 bases map to TRBD2. This CDR3 is built from 18 residues. Germline CDR1 SGHAT, CDR2 FQDESV (reference sequence). J was trimmed by 1 base and V by 3 bases; bases with no gene match: 11.

The chain recombines TRBV25-1 with TRBJ2-5; D uncertain. CDR3 length equals 14 residues. V was trimmed by 1 base and J by 5 bases, leaving 11 bases between them. Per germline, CDR1 MGHDK and CDR2 SYGVNS. Written as DNA, the CDR3 is TGTGCCAGCAGTGAATTTACGACGTGGGAGACCCAGTACTTC. Its protein product is CASSEFTTWETQYF.

V gene TRBV12-3 or TRBV12-4 combines with J gene TRBJ2-4, with 10 bases aligning to TRBD1. The J call may be in error: the DNA end matches TRBJ2-7 better. This CDR3 has 18 residues. CDR3 nucleotide sequence: TGTGCCAGCAGTTTGGTCCTGACTTCGGGACAGGGGTTCTACGAGCAGTACTTC. It codes for CASSLVLTSGQGFYEQYF.

This clonotype was detected ten times or more. This could be a read error, since a much larger clone is one nucleotide away. The chain couples TRBV10-3 to TRBJ2-7; 7 bases are shared with TRBD1. Germline lookup yields CDR1 ENHRY and CDR2 SYGVKD. The CDR3 loop spans 14 amino acids. The ends lost 7 bases at V and 7 bases at J; junction bases unmatched: 13. CDR3 DNA: TGTGCCATCAACCCGACAGGGATTCACAATGAGCAGTACTTC. Amino acid sequence: CAINPTGIHNEQYF.

This chain uses TRBV10-1 with TRBJ2-1, with D perhaps matching TRBD1 (5 bases). Germline loops: CDR1 WNHNN, CDR2 SYGVQD (reference sequence). The CDR3 runs to 14 residues. Between the trimmed V and J ends, which lost 2 bases and 8 bases, there was a span of 13 bases. The CDR3 coding sequence is TGCGCCAGCAGTGAGGCCCAGGGTGAACATGAGCAGTTCTTC. As protein: CASSEAQGEHEQFF.

The V call is TRBV6-1, the J call TRBJ2-1, with 14 bases identical to TRBD2. The J call is uncertain, as TRBJ2-7 better fits the DNA end. The CDR3 contains 16 residues. The germline CDR1 and CDR2 sequences are MNHNS and SASEGT. The chain's CDR3 is CASSSRTSGGRNEQYF. For the CDR3, the DNA is TGTGCCAGCAGTTCCCGGACTAGCGGGGGGAGGAACGAGCAGTACTTC.

This sequence joins TRBV7-2 and TRBJ1-5, with D possibly TRBD1 on 5 matching bases. V was trimmed by 1 base and J by 7 bases, leaving 14 bases between them. The CDR3 has 15 residues. The germline V gene encodes CDR1 SGHTA and CDR2 FQGNSA. CDR3 in amino acids: CASSLEGTTIQPQHF. The CDR3, as DNA: TGTGCCAGCAGCTTAGAGGGGACTACTATCCAGCCCCAGCATTTT.

This clonotype was picked up a small number of times. The chain uses TRBV12-3 or TRBV12-4 and TRBJ2-5; 10 bases agree with TRBD2. The J call may be faulty, since TRBJ2-1 better matches the DNA end. The CDR3 has 16 residues. The CDR3, as DNA: TGTGCCAGCAGTTTAATAGGGCTAGCGGGAGTCGATGAGCAGTTCTTC. Its translation is CASSLIGLAGVDEQFF.

Written as DNA, the CDR3 is TGTGCCAGCAGTTACAACCCTAGCGGGCGCACAGATACGCAGTATTTT. Its protein is CASSYNPSGRTDTQYF. This chain connects TRBV12-3 or TRBV12-4 to TRBJ2-3; 8 bases map to TRBD2. J lost 1 base, V lost 4 bases, and 7 bases had no gene match. The CDR3 sequence is 16 residues long.

This clonotype occurred many times. V gene TRBV5-1 combines with J gene TRBJ1-1, with D possibly matching TRBD1 (5 bases). V lost 0 bases and J lost 7, with 13 bases in between. This CDR3 comprises 14 residues. Germline CDR1 SGHRS, CDR2 YFSETQ. The CDR3, as DNA: TGCGCCAGCAGCTTGGCGGAGGGGTTCGGTGAAGCTTTCTTT. Its protein is CASSLAEGFGEAFF.

V gene TRBV12-3 or TRBV12-4 combines with J gene TRBJ2-1, with D perhaps matching TRBD1 or TRBD2 (5 bases each). Trimming took 6 bases from V and 5 from J, leaving 14 bases between them. The CDR3 is 14 amino acids. The DNA for the CDR3 is TGTGCCAGCAGCCCCCGGGGCGCAAACAATGAGCAGTTCTTC. Residues: CASSPRGANNEQFF.

The chain carries TRBV7-2 and TRBJ2-1; TRBD2 agrees at 11 bases. The J call is doubtful: the DNA matches TRBJ2-7 better. The CDR3 sequence is 17 residues long. In germline, CDR1 is SGHTA, CDR2 FQGNSA. The CDR3 loop is CASSLAPTSGAAYEQYF. The CDR3, as DNA: TGTGCCAGCAGCTTAGCCCCGACTAGCGGGGCCGCCTACGAGCAGTACTTC.

The V call is TRBV7-2, the J call TRBJ2-7; 8 bases match TRBD1. There are 15 residues in the CDR3. V lost 5 bases to trimming and J lost 3 bases; unmatched junction nucleotides: 9. Germline CDR1 is SGHTA and CDR2 is FQGNSA. Here the CDR3 reads CASSPGQVKGYEQYF. The DNA for the CDR3 is TGTGCCAGCAGCCCGGGACAGGTTAAGGGCTACGAGCAGTACTTC. The entire variable domain, with the rest obtained from reference TRBV7-2 and TRBJ2-7, is as follows: GAGVSQSPSNKVTEKGKDVELRCDPISGHTALYWYRQSLGQGLEFLIYFQGNSAPDKSGLPSDRFSAERTGGSVSTLTIQRTQQEDSAVYLCASSPGQVKGYEQYFGPGTRLTVT.

The chain couples TRBV12-3 or TRBV12-4 to TRBJ2-5, with a tentative D call TRBD1 (6 bases). With 6 bases removed from V and 5 bases from J, the gap between germline ends came to 16 bases. The length of the CDR3 is 14 residues. For the CDR3, the DNA is TGTGCCAGCAGACCCAACAGGGCTGGTGAGACCCAGTACTTC. Its translation is CASRPNRAGETQYF.

The CDR3 here is CASSNGLQGPEEETQYF. CDR3 nucleotides: TGTGCCAGCAGTAATGGGCTACAGGGACCTGAAGAAGAGACCCAGTACTTC. The chain uses TRBV12-3 or TRBV12-4 and TRBJ2-5, with a weak D call TRBD1 (6 bases). This CDR3 contains 17 residues. Trimming stripped 5 bases from V and 3 bases from J, with 22 bases between.

Ten or more counts support this clonotype. The chain couples TRBV11-3 to TRBJ2-5, with TRBD1 matching over 8 bases. The ends lost 5 bases at V and 4 bases at J; junction bases unmatched: 6. The germline V gene encodes CDR1 SGHNT and CDR2 YENEEA. CDR3 length: 14 amino acids. For the CDR3, the DNA is TGTGCCAGCAGCCCTGGACAGGGAAGAGAGACCCAGTACTTC. Protein: CASSPGQGRETQYF.

This clonotype was observed many times. A much larger clone lies one base from this, so it may be a read error. The chain joins TRBV14 to TRBJ2-5; D gene ambiguous. V dropped 5 bases and J dropped 11 bases, with 18 bases sitting between them. Germline CDR1 reads SGHDN; CDR2 reads FVKESK. The CDR3 extends over 13 amino acids. The CDR3 bases are TGTGCCAGCAGCGCCGACTTCTACAATGAGCAGTACTTC. This sequence encodes CASSADFYNEQYF.

The V call is TRBV7-2, the J call TRBJ2-5, with no clear D. CDR1 is SGHTA, CDR2 FQGNSA, per germline. CDR3 length: 12 amino acids. The ends were cut back, 1 base at V and 5 bases at J, with 5 bases in the middle. The CDR3 DNA is TGTGCCAGCAGCTTAGGGCGGGAGACCCAGTACTTC. Translation: CASSLGRETQYF.

This chain links TRBV10-2 with TRBJ2-1; D remains unclear. The CDR3 has 12 residues. CDR1 WSHSY and CDR2 SAAADI come from the germline V gene. Trimming took off 1 base at V and 7 bases at J, with 5 bases between the two ends. The CDR3 coding sequence is TGCGCCAGCAGTGAGTTTGGAAATGAGCAGTTCTTC. The encoded protein is CASSEFGNEQFF.